The rows below give T cell receptor beta chains drawn from one sample of a study of blood T cell repertoires in COVID-19. Data came from immunoSEQ multiplex PCR; TCRdb stores just in-frame clones and leaves some out. This table holds around 140,000 clones, 87% found once. The source material was peripheral blood. These receptors were collected from a woman aged 45-65 years with acute or convalescent COVID-19. CDR3s include the opening cysteine and the closing phenylalanine or tryptophan. D genes are given only for firm matches.

TRBV12-3/TRBV12-4,TRBJ1-1,.,CASSGGVEAFF,TGTGCCAGCTCTGGAGGGGTGGAAGCTTTCTTT
TRBV5-4,TRBJ2-5,TRBD2,CASTRGVRAGGEETQYF,TGTGCCAGCACCCGAGGGGTGAGAGCGGGGGGGGAGGAGACCCAGTACTTC
TRBV5-1,TRBJ2-4,.,CASSLGRTGIKNIQYF,TGCGCCAGCAGCTTGGGCCGAACAGGGATCAAAAACATTCAGTACTTC
TRBV6-4,TRBJ2-1,.,CASSPRDTHPKFF,TGTGCCAGCAGCCCCCGGGACACCCACCCCAAGTTCTTC
TRBV11-1,TRBJ2-1,.,CASSSTGDQFF,TGTGCCAGCAGCTCGACAGGAGATCAGTTCTTC
TRBV9,TRBJ1-2,TRBD1,CASSGSTTFDRGHGYTF,TGTGCCAGCAGCGGCTCAACGACCTTTGACAGGGGGCATGGCTACACCTTC
TRBV19,TRBJ1-5,.,CASLQGGHQPQHF,TGTGCCAGTCTGCAGGGAGGCCATCAGCCCCAGCATTTT
TRBV3-1/TRBV3-2,TRBJ1-5,.,CASSQDSAGPQPQHF,TGTGCCAGCAGCCAAGATAGTGCGGGGCCTCAGCCCCAGCATTTT
TRBV4-2,TRBJ2-6,.,CASSLIYGAGANVLTF,TGTGCCAGCAGCCTTATTTATGGGGCCGGGGCCAACGTCCTGACTTTC
TRBV24-1,TRBJ2-3,TRBD2,CATSGTSGSTDTQYF,TGTGCCACCAGTGGGACTAGCGGGAGCACAGATACGCAGTATTTT
TRBV6-2/TRBV6-3,TRBJ2-2,TRBD2,CASSSHSGGGTGELFF,TGTGCCAGCAGTTCGCATAGCGGGGGGGGCACCGGGGAGCTGTTTTTT
TRBV29-1,TRBJ1-2,TRBD1,CSVQGTGHGYTF,TGCAGCGTTCAGGGGACAGGGCATGGCTACACCTTC
TRBV2,TRBJ2-7,TRBD2,CASSGTSGPSYEQYF,TGTGCCAGCAGTGGGACTAGCGGGCCCTCCTACGAGCAGTACTTC
TRBV7-3,TRBJ2-7,TRBD2,CASSLIGLAGDEQYF,TGTGCCAGCAGCTTAATTGGGTTAGCGGGGGACGAGCAGTACTTC
TRBV6-5,TRBJ1-2,TRBD1,CASSSQGQRNYGYTF,TGTGCCAGCAGTTCCCAGGGACAGCGTAACTATGGCTACACCTTC